This entry features one TCR beta chain sequence. This specimen belongs to a study of OX40 agonist ivuxolimab in advanced cancers. Libraries were prepared by immunoSEQ multiplex PCR; TCRdb keeps only in-frame clonotypes and omits some of them. The sample holds 20,000 to 25,000 clones, under 95% seen once. The CDR3 has 15 residues. The V end was cut by 2 bases, the J end by 0 bases, with 11 bases between. Germline V gives CDR1 SQVTM, CDR2 ANQGSEA. The TCR sequence derives from an adult with an advanced solid tumor such as melanoma, head and neck, liver or kidney cancer. The genes are TRBV29-1 and TRBJ2-1; a weak D match, TRBD2 (5 bases). The specimen comprised CD4+ or CD8+ T cells sorted from blood, sampled in a trial of the OX40 agonist ivuxolimab. The CDR3 region is CSVETGIHSYNEQFF. CDR3 bases: TGCAGCGTTGAAACCGGGATTCACTCCTACAATGAGCAGTTCTTC.